This is a list of T cell receptor beta chains from one sample in a study of T-cell reconstitution after alpha-beta-depleted transplantation in children. TCRdb re-called the PCR reads with MiXCR, one entry per CDR3 protein. The table shows 450,000 to 600,000 distinct CDR3 sequences, with approximately 29% occurring only once. This specimen was PBMCs from the stem cell graft donor, taken from the stem cell graft. All receptors come from a human donor who donated a stem cell graft to a child with aplastic anemia. CDR3s include the opening cysteine and the closing phenylalanine or tryptophan. D genes are given only for firm matches. Only some rows state a clone size, as once, few, many or a class for expanded clones.

V	J	size	D	CDR3	DNA
TRBV27	TRBJ2-7	few	TRBD1	CASSLSPIQGSEQYF	TGTGCCAGCAGTTTATCTCCCATACAGGGGTCCGAGCAGTACTTC
TRBV28	TRBJ2-7	.	TRBD2	CASSTGLAGAAVGSYEQYF	TGTGCCAGCAGTACCGGACTAGCGGGAGCGGCCGTCGGGTCCTACGAGCAGTACTTC
TRBV5-1	TRBJ2-1	few	.	CASSRGTPRGNEQFF	TGCGCCAGCAGCCGGGGCACGCCAAGGGGAAATGAGCAGTTCTTC
TRBV4-3	TRBJ2-7	.	TRBD2	CASSQTLSGQTYEQYF	TGCGCCAGCAGCCAAACTCTTAGCGGGCAGACCTACGAGCAGTACTTC
TRBV12-3/TRBV12-4	TRBJ1-6	.	.	CASSLTVAPLHF	TGTGCCAGCAGTTTAACGGTGGCGCCCCTCCACTTT
TRBV5-4	TRBJ1-1	.	.	CASSMRTNTEAFF	TGTGCCAGCAGCATGAGGACAAACACTGAAGCTTTCTTT
TRBV30	TRBJ2-3	.	TRBD2	CAWSERLAGGSYTQYF	TGTGCCTGGAGCGAGAGGCTAGCGGGAGGTAGTTATACGCAGTATTTT
TRBV12-3/TRBV12-4	TRBJ2-4	.	.	CAISGRLQNIQYF	TGTGCCATCTCAGGCCGACTCCAAAACATTCAGTACTTC
TRBV20-1	TRBJ2-1	.	TRBD2	CSARIWRESYNEQFF	TGCAGTGCTAGGATTTGGCGGGAGTCCTACAATGAGCAGTTCTTC
TRBV7-9	TRBJ1-2	.	.	CASWDGGNYGYTF	TGTGCCAGCTGGGACGGAGGAAACTATGGCTACACCTTC
TRBV7-8	TRBJ2-4	.	.	CASSVGGLADAKNIQYF	TGTGCCAGCAGCGTAGGGGGGCTAGCGGATGCCAAAAACATTCAGTACTTC
TRBV7-2	TRBJ2-1	.	TRBD1	CASSHRTGGNEQFF	TGTGCCAGCAGCCACAGGACAGGGGGCAATGAGCAGTTCTTC
TRBV6-2/TRBV6-3	TRBJ2-3	.	.	CASSLGGSADTQYF	TGTGCCAGCAGCTTGGGGGGCTCCGCAGATACGCAGTATTTT
TRBV5-1	TRBJ2-5	.	.	CASSPPPPGTSDSPEETQYF	TGCGCCAGCAGCCCTCCCCCCCCCGGGACGTCTGACTCCCCGGAAGAGACCCAGTACTTC
TRBV20-1	TRBJ2-7	.	TRBD1	CSARAGQGGIQQYF	TGCAGTGCTAGAGCCGGACAGGGAGGAATACAGCAGTACTTC
TRBV12-3/TRBV12-4	TRBJ2-1	few	TRBD1	CASSFRQGSYNEQFF	TGTGCCAGCAGTTTTAGACAGGGCTCCTACAATGAGCAGTTCTTC
TRBV5-1	TRBJ2-1	.	.	CASSFRGLTGDEQFF	TGCGCCAGCAGCTTCCGGGGTCTTACCGGGGATGAGCAGTTCTTC
TRBV7-6	TRBJ1-1	.	.	CASSLALSGRGYTEAFF	TGTGCCAGCAGCTTAGCGCTATCGGGTCGGGGCTACACTGAAGCTTTCTTT
TRBV11-2	TRBJ1-5	.	.	CASSPHLGEGQPQHF	TGTGCCAGCAGCCCGCATTTAGGCGAGGGTCAGCCCCAGCATTTT